This paragraph covers one T cell receptor (beta chain) sequence. This clonotype was observed a handful of times. Its specific antigen is unknown. Base qualities are missing; no much larger clone stands one base away. This sample is drawn from a study of T-cell memory formation after mild COVID-19 (dated by TCRdb to the early 2020s). In terms of the full investigation: TCR sequence clusters from the two donors were found to be largely donor specific. Longitudinal TCRalpha and TCRbeta repertoire sequencing tracked T-cell clones expanding and contracting after mild COVID-19 in a couple of donors. The cohort was made up of two young adult volunteers, one female and one male, who were previously healthy. Broader findings and caveats from the paper: Contracting CD4+ clones were found mainly in CM and EM memory subsets, while CD8+ clones were enriched in EMRA. The study included only two mild cases, and larger cohorts that include severe cases with pre-infection samples were judged to be necessary. Whether the second-wave clones peaking on day 37 were SARS-CoV-2 specific was not confirmed. Some responding clones were found in pre-infection memory, which suggests that pre-existing cross-reactive memory T cells took part in the SARS-CoV-2 response. Clones contracting from day 15 to 85 had balanced CD4/CD8 phenotypes, while a second wave expanding from day 15 to 37 was biased towards CD4+.

The instrument was an Illumina NovaSeq 6000. cDNA libraries for TCRalpha and TCRbeta were prepared by 5'RACE using constant-segment primers, with sample barcodes and unique molecular identifiers added. RNA was extracted from every sample with Trizol reagent. Library amplification was performed in two PCR steps, and a second sample barcode and Illumina TruSeq adapters were introduced in the second step. Sequencing of libraries was performed on an Illumina NovaSeq with 2 x 150 bp paired-end reads. The original pipeline was this. Reads were demultiplexed and collapsed into UMI-guided consensus sequences with migec v1.2.7. Using mixcr v2.1.11, the UMI consensuses were aligned to TRA and TRB V and J templates and assembled into clonotypes. A clonotype was counted as expanded or contracted only when both edgeR and NoisET called the clonotype significant, with the noise models trained on biological replicates. For edgeR calls, the cutoffs were a false discovery rate-adjusted p below 0.01 and a log2 fold-change threshold of 1. As an exploratory analysis of dynamics, max-normalized trajectories of the 1000 most abundant clonotypes were examined with PCA combined with hierarchical clustering. The CD4 or CD8 phenotype of responding clones was assigned using the separately sequenced CD4+ and CD8+ repertoires. The public sequencing data were trimmed at Q25 with fastp and processed into clonotypes with MiXCR by TCRdb, which kept only in-frame beta chains. CDR3 protein duplicates are merged, each entry listing the most common genes and DNA. It is TCRdb's table, rather than the study itself, that gives the V and J calls and clone size. The sample table shows about 500,000 distinct CDR3 sequences, and roughly 22% are seen once. The top ten clonotypes cover around 13% of the sample.

PBMCs were isolated by Ficoll-Paque density gradient centrifugation. The CDR1 and CDR2 encoded by the germline V gene are SGHRS and YFSETQ. V drops 4 bases and J drops 5 bases, leaving 15 bases in between. The CDR3 measures 14 amino acids from cysteine to phenylalanine. Only the CDR3 DNA stays, 42 bases, in frame from base 1. The TCR sequence derives from an adult woman who had mild COVID-19 (a few samples of this study predate the infection). The sample titles of this study are shuffled in the database, so cell type and time point are left out; the donor was told from shared clones. The sequencing input was PBMCs or a T cell subset sorted from them (not recorded which). The chain is made from TRBV5-1 and TRBJ1-1; the D segment cannot be called with confidence. The encoded CDR3 is CASSRNGRATEAFF. The DNA sequence is TGCGCCAGCAGCAGGAACGGCCGTGCAACTGAAGCTTTCTTT.